The present TCR beta chain was sequenced within a study of HIV-infected patients and healthy controls. V shed 2 bases and J 4 bases; nucleotides not matched to a gene: 5. The CDR3 loop spans 15 amino acids. Germline CDR1 is PRHDT and CDR2 is FYEKMQ (reference sequence). Antiretroviral therapy had run roughly three months, about 14 weeks, before follow-up blood collection. Whole blood was used without fractionation, so all unsorted peripheral T cells were included. Reverse transcription used about 500 ng RNA and constant-region primers for alpha and beta. Separate chain-specific third strand synthesis with multiplexing indices produced the alpha and beta libraries. TCRdb re-called the 5' RACE reads with MiXCR, one entry per CDR3 protein. Of under 5,000 distinct CDR3 sequences in the sample, 8.3% were seen once.

This clonotype originated in an adult with HIV infection. The sample here was blood, taken during antiretroviral therapy. V gene TRBV13 combines with J gene TRBJ2-5, with TRBD1 matching 9 bases. In DNA, the CDR3 is TGTGCCAGCAGCTTAAGGACAGGGGCAGGAGAGACCCAGTACTTC. Encoded protein: CASSLRTGAGETQYF.